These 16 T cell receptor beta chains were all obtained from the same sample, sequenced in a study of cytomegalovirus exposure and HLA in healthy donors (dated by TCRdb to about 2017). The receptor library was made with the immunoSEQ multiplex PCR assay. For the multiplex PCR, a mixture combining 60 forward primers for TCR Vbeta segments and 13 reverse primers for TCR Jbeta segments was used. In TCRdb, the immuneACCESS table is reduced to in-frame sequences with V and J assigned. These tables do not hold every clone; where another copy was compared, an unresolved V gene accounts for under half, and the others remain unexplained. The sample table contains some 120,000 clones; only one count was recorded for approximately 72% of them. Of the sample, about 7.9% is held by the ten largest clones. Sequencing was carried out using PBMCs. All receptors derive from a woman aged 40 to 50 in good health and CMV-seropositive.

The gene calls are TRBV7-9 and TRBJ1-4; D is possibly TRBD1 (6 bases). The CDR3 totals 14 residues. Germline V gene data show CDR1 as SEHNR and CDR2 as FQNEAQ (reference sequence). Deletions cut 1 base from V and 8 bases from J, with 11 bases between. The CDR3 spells CASSLVAGVEKLFF. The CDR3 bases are TGTGCCAGCAGCTTAGTGGCAGGGGTCGAAAAACTGTTTTTT.

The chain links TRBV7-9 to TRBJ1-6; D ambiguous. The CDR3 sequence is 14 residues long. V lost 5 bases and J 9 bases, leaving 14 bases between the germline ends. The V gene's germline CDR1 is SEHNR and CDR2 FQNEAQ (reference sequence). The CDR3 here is CASSEEGVSSPLHF. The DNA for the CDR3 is TGTGCCAGCAGCGAGGAGGGCGTAAGTTCACCCCTCCACTTT.

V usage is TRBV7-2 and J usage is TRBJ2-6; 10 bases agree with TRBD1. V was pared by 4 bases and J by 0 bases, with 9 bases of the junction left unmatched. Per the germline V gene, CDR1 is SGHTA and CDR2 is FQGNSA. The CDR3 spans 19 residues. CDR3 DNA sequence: TGTGCCAGCAGCTCGACAGGGGGCTCTCACTCCTCTGGGGCCAACGTCCTGACTTTC. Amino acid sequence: CASSSTGGSHSSGANVLTF.

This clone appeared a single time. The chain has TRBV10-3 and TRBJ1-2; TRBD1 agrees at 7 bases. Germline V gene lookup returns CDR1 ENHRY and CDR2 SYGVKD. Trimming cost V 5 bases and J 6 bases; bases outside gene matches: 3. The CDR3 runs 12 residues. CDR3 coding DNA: TGTGCCATCAGTTTACAGGGGAATGGCTACACCTTC. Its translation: CAISLQGNGYTF.

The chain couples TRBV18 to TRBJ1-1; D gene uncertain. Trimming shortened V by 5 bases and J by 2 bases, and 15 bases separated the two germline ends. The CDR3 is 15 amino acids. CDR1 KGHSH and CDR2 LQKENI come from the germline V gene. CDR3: CASSTTTLGNTEAFF. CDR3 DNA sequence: TGTGCCAGCTCAACGACAACCTTAGGTAACACTGAAGCTTTCTTT.

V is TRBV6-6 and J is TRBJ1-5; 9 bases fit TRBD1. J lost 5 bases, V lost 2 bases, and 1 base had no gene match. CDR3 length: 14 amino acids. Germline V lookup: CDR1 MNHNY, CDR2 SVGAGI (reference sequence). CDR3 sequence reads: CASSYRDRDQPQHF. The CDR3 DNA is TGTGCCAGCAGTTACCGGGACAGGGATCAGCCCCAGCATTTT.

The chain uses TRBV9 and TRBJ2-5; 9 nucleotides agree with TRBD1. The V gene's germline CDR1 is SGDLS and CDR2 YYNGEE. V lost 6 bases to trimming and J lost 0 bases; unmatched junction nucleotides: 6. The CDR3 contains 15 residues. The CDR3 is CASNRGPSYQETQYF. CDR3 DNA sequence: TGTGCCAGCAACAGGGGGCCCTCGTACCAAGAGACCCAGTACTTC.

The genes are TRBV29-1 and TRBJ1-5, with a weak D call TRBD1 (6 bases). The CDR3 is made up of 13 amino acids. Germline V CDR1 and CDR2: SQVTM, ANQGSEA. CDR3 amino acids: CSVGGVGNQPQHF. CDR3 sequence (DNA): TGCAGTGTAGGGGGGGTCGGCAATCAGCCCCAGCATTTT. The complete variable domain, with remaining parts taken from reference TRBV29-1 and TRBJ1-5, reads SAVISQKPSRDICQRGTSLTIQCQVDSQVTMMFWYRQQPGQSLTLIATANQGSEATYESGFVIDKFPISRPNLTFSTLTVSNMSPEDSSIYLCSVGGVGNQPQHFGDGTRLSIL.

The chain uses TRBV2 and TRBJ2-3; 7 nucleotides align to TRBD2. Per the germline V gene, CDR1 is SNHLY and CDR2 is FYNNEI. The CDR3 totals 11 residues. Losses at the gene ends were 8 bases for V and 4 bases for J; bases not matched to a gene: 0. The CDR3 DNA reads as TGTGCCAGCCGGGGGGCAGATACGCAGTATTTT. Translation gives CASRGADTQYF.

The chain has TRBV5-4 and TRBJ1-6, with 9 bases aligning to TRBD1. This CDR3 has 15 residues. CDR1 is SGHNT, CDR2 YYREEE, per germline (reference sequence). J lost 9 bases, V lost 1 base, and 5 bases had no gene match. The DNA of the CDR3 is TGTGCCAGCAGCTTGAAACAGGGGGCGGCTTCACCCCTCCACTTT. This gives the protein CASSLKQGAASPLHF.

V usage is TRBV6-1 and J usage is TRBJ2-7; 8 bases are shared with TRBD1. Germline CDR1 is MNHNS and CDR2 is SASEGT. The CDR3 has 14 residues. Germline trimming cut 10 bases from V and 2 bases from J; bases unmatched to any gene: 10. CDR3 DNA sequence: TGTGCCATCAAATGGGGACAGGCGGCCTACGAGCAGTACTTC. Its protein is CAIKWGQAAYEQYF.

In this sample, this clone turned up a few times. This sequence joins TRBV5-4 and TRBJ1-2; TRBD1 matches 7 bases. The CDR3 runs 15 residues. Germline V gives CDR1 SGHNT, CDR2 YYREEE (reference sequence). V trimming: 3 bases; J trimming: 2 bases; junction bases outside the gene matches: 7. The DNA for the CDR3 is TGTGCCAGCAGCTCATACAGGGGAGTAAACTATGGCTACACCTTC. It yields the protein CASSSYRGVNYGYTF.

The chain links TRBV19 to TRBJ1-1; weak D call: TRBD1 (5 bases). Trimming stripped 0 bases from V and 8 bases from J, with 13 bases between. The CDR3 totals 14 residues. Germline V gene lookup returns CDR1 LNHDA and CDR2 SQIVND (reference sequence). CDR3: CASSIDRGGGEAFF. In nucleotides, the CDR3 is TGTGCCAGTAGTATAGATCGTGGGGGAGGCGAAGCTTTCTTT. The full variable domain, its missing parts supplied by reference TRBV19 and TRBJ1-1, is DGGITQSPKYLFRKEGQNVTLSCEQNLNHDAMYWYRQDPGQGLRLIYYSQIVNDFQKGDIAEGYSVSREKKESFPLTVTSAQKNPTAFYLCASSIDRGGGEAFFGQGTRLTVV.

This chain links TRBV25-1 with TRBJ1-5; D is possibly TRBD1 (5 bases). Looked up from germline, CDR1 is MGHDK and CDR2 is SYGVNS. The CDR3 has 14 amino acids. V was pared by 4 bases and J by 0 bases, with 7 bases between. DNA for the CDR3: TGTGCCAGCAGTGCCCAGGGTAGCAATCAGCCCCAGCATTTT. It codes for CASSAQGSNQPQHF.

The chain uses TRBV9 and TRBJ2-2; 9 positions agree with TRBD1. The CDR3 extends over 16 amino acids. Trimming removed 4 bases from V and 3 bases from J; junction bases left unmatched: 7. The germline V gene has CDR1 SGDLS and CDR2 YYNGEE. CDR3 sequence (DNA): TGTGCCAGCAGCTGGGGGACAGGGCGGGACACCGGGGAGCTGTTTTTT. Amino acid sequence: CASSWGTGRDTGELFF.

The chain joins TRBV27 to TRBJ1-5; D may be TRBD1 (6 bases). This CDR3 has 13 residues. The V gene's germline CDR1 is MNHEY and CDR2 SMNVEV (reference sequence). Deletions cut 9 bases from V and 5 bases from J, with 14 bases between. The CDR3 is CARQGRFYQPQHF. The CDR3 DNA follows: TGTGCCAGACAGGGCCGTTTCTATCAGCCCCAGCATTTT.